This is a list of T cell receptor beta chains from one sample in a study of T cells after yellow fever vaccination. TCRdb ran MiXCR on the 5' RACE reads and lists one entry per CDR3 protein. The profile shows some 300,000 distinct CDR3 sequences, roughly a tenth of them singletons. Sequences were derived from CD4+ T cells sorted from PBMCs, sampled 45 days after the yellow fever booster vaccination. All receptors come from a man younger than 35 who received the YFV17D yellow fever vaccine. Both conserved end residues are part of each CDR3. Fields, in order: D gene, J gene, V gene, clone size, CDR3 DNA, CDR3 protein. The D gene is left open where the match is weak. Rows may omit the clone size; those that give it use once, few, many or a size class.

NA	TRBJ2-5	TRBV5-1	NA	TGCGCCAGCAGCTTGGCCCCCGGGGGAGAGACCCAGTACTTC	CASSLAPGGETQYF
NA	TRBJ2-5	TRBV7-2	NA	TGTGCCAGCAGCCAGGGGTACCAAGAGACCCAGTACTTC	CASSQGYQETQYF
TRBD2	TRBJ2-1	TRBV6-2/TRBV6-3	many	TGTGCCAGCAGCCCCAGGACTAGCGGGGGCTACTTC	CASSPRTSGGYF
TRBD1	TRBJ1-1	TRBV11-1	few	TGTGCCAGCAGCCCAGGGACAGGGATTGAAGCTTTCTTT	CASSPGTGIEAFF
NA	TRBJ1-2	TRBV18	few	TGTGCCAGCTCACCATATCGAGGGGATGAGGGCTACACCTTC	CASSPYRGDEGYTF
NA	TRBJ1-2	TRBV7-2	few	TGTGCCAGCAGCTTAGAGTCCCAGGCCGGTGGCACCTTC	CASSLESQAGGTF
NA	TRBJ2-3	TRBV6-2/TRBV6-3	many	TGTGCCAGCAGTCACCGGGACTGGTGGGATACGCAGTATTTT	CASSHRDWWDTQYF
TRBD2	TRBJ2-1	TRBV6-5	few	TGTGCCAGCAGTTACTCCAGAGTCAAGCGGGGGAGAGCCTACAATGAGCAGTTCTTC	CASSYSRVKRGRAYNEQFF
TRBD2	TRBJ2-3	TRBV5-1	NA	TGCGCCAGCAGCACTCTACTAGCGGGGGGCCAGACAGATACGCAGTATTTT	CASSTLLAGGQTDTQYF
NA	TRBJ2-5	TRBV5-1	few	TGCGCCAGCAGCCCGACATGGAAAGAGACCCAGTACTTC	CASSPTWKETQYF